Each of the 8 T cell receptor beta chains below was sequenced from the same sample in a study of T cells in Graves' hyperthyroidism and ophthalmopathy. The investigators amplified TCR beta CDR3 regions from RNA transcripts. RT-PCR in the first round (using the HTBI primer set) targeted the TCR CDR3. Via MiXCR, TCRdb re-called the multiplex PCR reads, giving one row per CDR3 protein. The repertoire consists of approximately 600,000 distinct CDR3 sequences, with about 20% occurring once and the leading ten covering 30% to 40%. The sample comprised blood. Receptors were obtained from a man aged 25-45 years with Graves' ophthalmopathy.

This clonotype has more than one count but fewer than ten. Compared with germline, one end of the junction differs, possibly owing to a read error. The chain joins TRBV20-1 to TRBJ1-5; no definite D call. Germline CDR1 DFQATT, CDR2 SNEGSKA (reference sequence). CDR3 length: 15 residues. The CDR3 reads CSASSAGSSSQPQHF. As DNA, the CDR3 is TGCAGTGCTTCATCGGCGGGCTCTAGCAGTCAGCCCCAGCATTTT.

The V call is TRBV20-1, the J call TRBJ2-7; TRBD1 matches 9 bases. CDR1 and CDR2 (germline): DFQATT, SNEGSKA (reference sequence). Germline trimming cut 6 bases from V and 3 bases from J; bases unmatched to any gene: 6. The CDR3 is 13 residues long. This CDR3 reads CSATGQGLYEQYF. The CDR3 DNA is TGCAGTGCCACGGGACAGGGCCTCTACGAGCAGTACTTC.

At least ten counts were recorded for this clonotype. The rearrangement joins TRBV20-1 to TRBJ2-1; D remains ambiguous. The CDR3 totals 17 residues. Germline CDR1 and CDR2: DFQATT and SNEGSKA (reference sequence). The ends were cut back, 0 bases at V and 4 bases at J, with 19 bases in the middle. CDR3 loop: CSARDSTVSRFYNEQFF. The CDR3 nucleotides read TGCAGTGCTAGAGATAGTACGGTCTCCCGATTTTACAATGAGCAGTTCTTC.

To note about this clonotype: This may come from a read error, since a much larger clone is one base off. J is TRBJ2-3 and V is TRBV7-9, with 7 nucleotides matching TRBD1. The J call may be incorrect, as the DNA end agrees better with TRBJ1-5. CDR1 SEHNR and CDR2 FQNEAQ come from the germline V gene (reference sequence). The CDR3 contains 15 residues. CDR3 protein: CASRKTGTSTDTQHF. CDR3 DNA: TGTGCCAGCAGAAAGACAGGGACTAGCACAGATACGCAGCATTTT.

The gene calls are TRBV2 and TRBJ2-2; D unresolved. Germline CDR1 is SNHLY and CDR2 is FYNNEI. Trimming left V 6 bases short and J 3 bases short, with 8 bases between. The CDR3 covers 13 residues. The CDR3 loop is CASRASYTGELFF. The CDR3 nucleotides read TGTGCCAGCAGGGCCTCCTACACCGGGGAGCTGTTTTTT.

For this clonotype: A much larger clone lies a single base off, so this may be a read error. This chain connects TRBV6-5 to TRBJ2-7; the D gene is possibly TRBD1 (6 bases). The CDR3 has 17 residues. V was trimmed by 4 bases and J by 6 bases, leaving 25 bases between them. CDR1 MNHEY and CDR2 SVGAGI come from the germline V gene. The CDR3 DNA reads as TGTGCCAGCAGTTCCCGATATACCGGGACATGGGGCTCCGAGCAGTACTTC. Translated, it gives CASSSRYTGTWGSEQYF.

The table lists this clonotype with a few counts. V and J are TRBV6-1 and TRBJ2-2; 11 bases line up with TRBD2. V shed 7 bases, J shed 3 bases, and the junction held 4 bases outside the gene matches. Germline lookup yields CDR1 MNHNS and CDR2 SASEGT. The CDR3 contains 15 residues. CDR3 nucleotides: TGTGCCAGCACTACTAGCGGGAGATACACCGGGGAGCTGTTTTTT. Residues: CASTTSGRYTGELFF.

This clonotype was observed a few times. V is TRBV10-3 and J is TRBJ2-1; TRBD2 agrees at 14 bases. The CDR3 loop spans 14 amino acids. J was trimmed by 8 bases and V by 7 bases; bases with no gene match: 4. CDR1 and CDR2 from the germline V gene are ENHRY and SYGVKD. Here the CDR3 reads CAIKETSGGDEQFF. CDR3 DNA sequence: TGTGCCATCAAAGAGACTAGCGGGGGGGATGAGCAGTTCTTC.